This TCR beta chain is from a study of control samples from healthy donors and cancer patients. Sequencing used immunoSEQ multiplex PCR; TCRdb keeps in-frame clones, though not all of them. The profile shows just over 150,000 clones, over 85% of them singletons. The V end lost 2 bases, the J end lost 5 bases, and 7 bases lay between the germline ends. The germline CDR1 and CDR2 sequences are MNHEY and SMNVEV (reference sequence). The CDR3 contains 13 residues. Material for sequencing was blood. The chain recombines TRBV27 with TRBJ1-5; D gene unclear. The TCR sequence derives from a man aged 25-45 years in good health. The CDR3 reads CASSLKEYQPQHF. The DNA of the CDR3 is TGTGCCAGCAGTTTAAAGGAGTATCAGCCCCAGCATTTT.